This is a list of T cell receptor beta chains from one sample in a study of OX40 agonist ivuxolimab in advanced cancers. The table came from immunoSEQ multiplex PCR; TCRdb's copy has only in-frame clones and leaves some out. Among fewer than 90,000 clones listed, around 90% were seen once. Source: CD4+ or CD8+ T cells sorted from blood, taken in a trial of the OX40 agonist ivuxolimab. The origin of the receptors is an adult with an advanced solid tumor such as melanoma, head and neck, liver or kidney cancer. CDR3s include the opening cysteine and the closing phenylalanine or tryptophan. D genes are given only for firm matches. Clone size, where shown, is once, few, many, or a class for clones that have expanded.

v_gene,abundance,j_gene,d_gene,CDR3aa,CDR3nt
TRBV18,-,TRBJ1-1,-,CASSPGGEVTEAFF,TGTGCCAGCTCACCAGGGGGGGAGGTCACTGAAGCTTTCTTT
TRBV11-3,-,TRBJ1-1,-,CASSLEGGNTEAFF,TGTGCCAGCAGCTTAGAGGGGGGGAACACTGAAGCTTTCTTT
TRBV5-4,few,TRBJ2-5,TRBD2,CASSTPGGPSETQYF,TGTGCCAGCAGTACCCCGGGGGGGCCCTCGGAGACCCAGTACTTC
TRBV6-6,-,TRBJ2-4,-,CATRTDLLGQNIQYF,TGTGCCACCAGGACAGATCTCTTAGGGCAAAACATTCAGTACTTC
TRBV19,-,TRBJ1-5,-,CASSISVYSNQPQHF,TGTGCCAGTAGTATTTCGGTATATAGCAATCAGCCCCAGCATTTT
TRBV6-4,-,TRBJ2-7,TRBD1,CASSNRDRGRAEQYF,TGTGCCAGCAGTAACCGGGACAGGGGCCGTGCGGAGCAGTACTTC
TRBV2,-,TRBJ2-2,-,CASSLGASTGELFF,TGTGCCAGCAGTCTGGGGGCAAGCACCGGGGAGCTGTTTTTT
TRBV9,-,TRBJ1-6,-,CASGPGLSNSPLHF,TGTGCCAGCGGACCGGGACTTTCAAATTCACCCCTCCACTTT
TRBV2,-,TRBJ1-5,-,CASTGDVSNQPQHF,TGTGCCAGCACCGGGGACGTTAGCAATCAGCCCCAGCATTTT
TRBV19,-,TRBJ2-1,-,CASNQAGSIEQFF,TGTGCCAGTAACCAGGCCGGTAGCATTGAGCAGTTCTTC
TRBV19,-,TRBJ1-5,TRBD1,CASSMGTGSGNQPQHF,TGTGCCAGTAGTATGGGGACAGGGTCGGGCAATCAGCCCCAGCATTTT
TRBV7-2,-,TRBJ2-7,-,CASSPSRGGGPLEQYF,TGTGCCAGCAGCCCAAGCAGGGGAGGGGGTCCCCTCGAGCAGTACTTC
TRBV4-1,-,TRBJ1-4,TRBD1,CASSQGSGTGNEKLFF,TGCGCCAGCAGCCAAGGATCCGGGACAGGAAATGAAAAACTGTTTTTT
TRBV6-5,-,TRBJ2-2,-,CASSYSGAYTGELFF,TGTGCCAGCAGTTACTCAGGCGCATACACCGGGGAGCTGTTTTTT
TRBV6-5,once,TRBJ1-3,TRBD1,CASSYGTGGGGTIYF,TGTGCCAGCAGTTACGGGACAGGGGGGGGAGGCACCATATATTTT
TRBV19,-,TRBJ1-5,-,CASSIWTIGNQPQHF,TGTGCCAGTAGTATCTGGACTATTGGAAATCAGCCCCAGCATTTT
TRBV15,-,TRBJ2-3,TRBD2,CATSRDLPSGSTDTQYF,TGTGCCACCAGCAGAGATCTGCCTAGCGGGAGCACAGATACGCAGTATTTT
TRBV9,few,TRBJ2-2,TRBD1,CASSPRAGQGFTGELFF,TGTGCCAGCAGCCCGCGGGCGGGACAGGGGTTCACCGGGGAGCTGTTTTTT
TRBV27,-,TRBJ2-1,TRBD1,CASSLDRGGFREQFF,TGTGCCAGCAGTTTGGACAGGGGAGGGTTTCGCGAGCAGTTCTTC
TRBV2,-,TRBJ1-5,TRBD1,CASTGQPNQPQHF,TGTGCCAGCACGGGACAGCCCAATCAGCCCCAGCATTTT
TRBV7-9,-,TRBJ2-1,TRBD1,CASSPGTVVGDEQFF,TGTGCCAGCAGCCCCGGGACAGTAGTTGGTGATGAGCAGTTCTTC
TRBV4-1,-,TRBJ1-1,TRBD1,CASSHPRDRVMNTEAFF,TGCGCCAGCAGCCATCCTAGGGACAGGGTCATGAACACTGAAGCTTTCTTT
TRBV11-2,-,TRBJ2-3,-,CASSSNGAGIGADTQYF,TGTGCCAGCAGCTCCAATGGCGCAGGGATAGGAGCAGATACGCAGTATTTT
TRBV2,-,TRBJ1-6,-,CASSPPGGSPLHF,TGTGCCAGCAGTCCTCCGGGAGGGTCACCCCTCCACTTT
TRBV18,-,TRBJ1-1,TRBD1,CASSPRTGEEAFF,TGTGCCAGCTCACCTCGGACAGGGGAGGAAGCTTTCTTT
TRBV18,once,TRBJ2-2,TRBD2,CASSPPARGGNTGELFF,TGTGCCAGCTCCCCCCCGGCGCGGGGGGGCAACACCGGGGAGCTGTTTTTT
TRBV28,-,TRBJ2-1,-,CASSLQQQNEQFF,TGTGCCAGCAGTCTACAGCAGCAGAATGAGCAGTTCTTC
TRBV28,-,TRBJ2-1,-,CASSSPTGSYNEQFF,TGTGCCAGCAGTTCCCCGACAGGCTCCTACAATGAGCAGTTCTTC
TRBV6-6,-,TRBJ2-3,-,CASRGPDTQYF,TGTGCCAGCAGGGGACCAGATACGCAGTATTTT
TRBV19,-,TRBJ1-5,-,CASSTPLIRSGNQPQHF,TGTGCCAGTAGTACCCCGCTGATTAGGTCGGGCAATCAGCCCCAGCATTTT
TRBV25-1,-,TRBJ1-1,-,CASSENSWSTEAFF,TGTGCCAGCAGTGAAAATTCGTGGAGCACTGAAGCTTTCTTT
TRBV7-2,-,TRBJ2-6,-,CASSLGSRGRASGANVLTF,TGTGCCAGCAGCTTAGGTTCCAGGGGGAGGGCTTCTGGGGCCAACGTCCTGACTTTC
TRBV7-6,few,TRBJ2-5,TRBD2,CASSFTSGGVQETQYF,TGTGCCAGCAGCTTTACTAGCGGGGGGGTACAAGAGACCCAGTACTTC
TRBV30,-,TRBJ2-7,-,CAWTGKGSYEQYF,TGTGCCTGGACAGGGAAGGGATCCTACGAGCAGTACTTC
TRBV2,-,TRBJ2-7,-,CASSGGPYEQYF,TGTGCCAGCAGTGGGGGACCCTACGAGCAGTACTTC
TRBV2,-,TRBJ2-5,-,CAIAGTVQETQYF,TGTGCCATCGCGGGGACAGTTCAAGAGACCCAGTACTTC
TRBV12-5,-,TRBJ1-4,TRBD1,CASGSFDRDVGKLFF,TGTGCTAGTGGTTCCTTTGACAGGGATGTGGGAAAACTGTTTTTT
TRBV28,-,TRBJ1-5,-,CASSYPRGGQPQHF,TGTGCCAGCAGCTATCCTAGGGGTGGTCAGCCCCAGCATTTT
TRBV7-2,-,TRBJ2-3,TRBD2,CASSPGTSRADTQYF,TGTGCCAGCAGCCCTGGGACTAGCAGGGCAGATACGCAGTATTTT
TRBV30,-,TRBJ1-5,-,CAWSPVGRNNQPQHF,TGTGCCTGGAGTCCTGTGGGTCGGAACAATCAGCCCCAGCATTTT
TRBV7-6,-,TRBJ2-3,-,CASSLVGLDTQYF,TGTGCCAGCAGCTTAGTGGGGTTAGATACGCAGTATTTT
TRBV10-3,few,TRBJ2-7,TRBD1,CAISAGSGQVESYEQYF,TGTGCCATCAGTGCGGGGTCGGGACAGGTTGAATCCTACGAGCAGTACTTC
TRBV6-5,-,TRBJ1-2,-,CASSYSIGDYGYTF,TGTGCCAGCAGTTACTCGATCGGGGACTATGGCTACACCTTC
TRBV28,-,TRBJ1-1,-,CASSPPKRSVEAFF,TGTGCCAGCAGCCCCCCCAAGAGGAGTGTTGAAGCTTTCTTT